Following are 29 T cell receptor beta chains from one sample sequenced in a study of blood T cell repertoires in COVID-19. Here immunoSEQ multiplex PCR was the method, and the copy in TCRdb shows in-frame clones only, minus some. The table shows roughly 80,000 clones, with around nine tenths occurring only once. Sequencing used peripheral blood. The receptors shown here come from a man between 60 and 75 years old with acute or convalescent COVID-19.

This clone appeared once. This sequence joins TRBV7-9 and TRBJ1-2, with 11 bases aligning to TRBD1. Germline V gene lookup returns CDR1 SEHNR and CDR2 FQNEAQ (reference sequence). Unmatched junction bases numbered 13, after V lost 5 bases and J lost 8 bases. The length of the CDR3 is 16 residues. CDR3 in DNA: TGTGCCAGCAGCCAAACTGGGGACAGGGGGTTTCGCGGCTACACCTTC. It translates to CASSQTGDRGFRGYTF.

V and J are TRBV29-1 and TRBJ1-2; 7 nucleotides line up with TRBD1. Trimming at V came to 3 bases and at J to 3 bases, leaving 4 bases not matched to a gene. CDR3 size: 13 residues. The germline CDR1 and CDR2 sequences are SQVTM and ANQGSEA. The CDR3: CSVERQGDYGYTF. The CDR3 DNA sequence: TGCAGCGTTGAGAGGCAGGGGGACTATGGCTACACCTTC. The variable domain in full, with the rest retrieved from reference TRBV29-1 and TRBJ1-2, is SAVISQKPSRDICQRGTSLTIQCQVDSQVTMMFWYRQQPGQSLTLIATANQGSEATYESGFVIDKFPISRPNLTFSTLTVSNMSPEDSSIYLCSVERQGDYGYTFGSGTRLTVV.

The chain employs TRBV6-2 or TRBV6-3 and TRBJ2-2, with D perhaps TRBD2 (7 bases). Trimming took 6 bases from V and 13 from J, leaving 15 bases between them. Looked up from germline, CDR1 is MNHEY and CDR2 is SVGEGT. This CDR3 has 12 amino acids. The CDR3: CASSPRGGSLFF. The CDR3 region has the DNA TGTGCCAGCAGCCCGAGGGGGGGCTCGCTGTTTTTT.

The J gene is TRBJ2-1, the V gene TRBV11-1; 9 nucleotides align to TRBD1. The junction had 7 bases not matched to a gene; V was cut back by 5 bases and J by 8 bases. This CDR3 has 14 amino acids. Looked up from germline, CDR1 is SGHAT and CDR2 is FQDESV (reference sequence). Here the CDR3 reads CASSGDRGMYEQFF. The DNA of the CDR3 is TGTGCCAGCAGCGGAGACAGGGGGATGTATGAGCAGTTCTTC.

This chain links TRBV29-1 with TRBJ2-6; 10 bases map to TRBD1. The CDR3 length is 17 residues. Per the germline V gene, CDR1 is SQVTM and CDR2 is ANQGSEA. The V and J ends lost 3 bases and 2 bases, in that order; junction bases with no gene match: 7. The CDR3 bases are TGCAGCGTTGAGGGGACAGGGGACCTCGCTGGGGCCAACGTCCTGACTTTC. It specifies CSVEGTGDLAGANVLTF.

The genes are TRBV4-1 and TRBJ1-2, with D tentatively TRBD1 (6 bases). Germline V gene lookup returns CDR1 MGHRA and CDR2 YSYEKL. The CDR3 is made up of 15 amino acids. V dropped 3 bases and J dropped 4 bases, with 15 bases sitting between them. CDR3 coding DNA: TGCGCCAGCAGCCAGGAGAAACAGGGTGGCTATGGCTACACCTTC. Translation: CASSQEKQGGYGYTF.

The chain couples TRBV24-1 to TRBJ2-1, with 13 positions matching TRBD2. The CDR3 length is 16 residues. V was pared by 5 bases and J by 5 bases, with 5 bases of the junction left unmatched. Germline CDR1 reads KGHDR; CDR2 reads SFDVKD. The CDR3 DNA reads TGTGCCACCAGTGGCGGGACTAGCGGGACGCACAATGAGCAGTTCTTC. Residues: CATSGGTSGTHNEQFF.

The gene calls are TRBV9 and TRBJ2-7; 7 bases are shared with TRBD1. V trimming: 0 bases; J trimming: 3 bases; junction bases outside the gene matches: 6. The germline V gene encodes CDR1 SGDLS and CDR2 YYNGEE. CDR3 length: 15 amino acids. DNA of the CDR3: TGTGCCAGCAGCGTAGGCAACAGGGGAGACTACGAGCAGTACTTC. Translation gives CASSVGNRGDYEQYF. The complete variable domain, with remaining parts taken from reference TRBV9 and TRBJ2-7, reads DSGVTQTPKHLITATGQRVTLRCSPRSGDLSVYWYQQSLDQGLQFLIQYYNGEERAKGNILERFSAQQFPDLHSELNLSSLELGDSALYFCASSVGNRGDYEQYFGPGTRLTVT.

The chain employs TRBV11-1 and TRBJ2-3, with 11 positions matching TRBD2. V was clipped by 3 bases and J by 4 bases; unmatched bases: 3. This CDR3 is built from 15 residues. Germline CDR1 is SGHAT and CDR2 is FQDESV (reference sequence). CDR3 region: CASSLTSGIADTQYF. CDR3 nucleotide sequence: TGTGCCAGCAGCTTGACTAGCGGGATCGCAGATACGCAGTATTTT.

V gene TRBV7-9 combines with J gene TRBJ2-5; weak D call: TRBD1 (6 bases). This CDR3 region has 16 residues. Germline V gene data show CDR1 as SEHNR and CDR2 as FQNEAQ (reference sequence). Trimming shortened V by 5 bases and J by 2 bases, and 18 bases separated the two germline ends. The CDR3 DNA sequence: TGTGCCAGCAGCCCAAGGACAGTGGGACATCAAGAGACCCAGTACTTC. Translation gives CASSPRTVGHQETQYF.

V gene TRBV5-1 combines with J gene TRBJ1-5; a possible D gene is TRBD1 (5 bases). Germline values: CDR1 SGHRS, CDR2 YFSETQ. V was trimmed by 0 bases and J by 6 bases, leaving 22 bases between them. The CDR3 is made up of 18 amino acids. Here the CDR3 reads CASSLARRGDWSSQPQHF. The CDR3 nucleotides read TGCGCCAGCAGCTTGGCCCGGCGGGGGGATTGGTCGAGTCAGCCCCAGCATTTT. Together with reference TRBV5-1 and TRBJ1-5, the CDR3 gives the full variable domain: KAGVTQTPRYLIKTRGQQVTLSCSPISGHRSVSWYQQTPGQGLQFLFEYFSETQRNKGNFPGRFSGRQFSNSRSEMNVSTLELGDSALYLCASSLARRGDWSSQPQHFGDGTRLSIL.

This clone was counted a few times. The rearrangement links TRBV12-5 to TRBJ2-7, with 10 bases that match TRBD1. The ends lost 6 bases at V and 11 bases at J; junction bases unmatched: 13. Germline V gives CDR1 LGHNT, CDR2 FRNRAP. The CDR3 is 14 residues long. The DNA of the CDR3 is TGTGCTAGTGGGGCAGGACAGGGGGGCTTGAGGAAGTACTTC. Translating gives CASGAGQGGLRKYF.

This sequence joins TRBV6-1 and TRBJ1-2; weak D call: TRBD1 (6 bases). The germline V and J ends were trimmed by 1 base and 6 bases, with 15 bases remaining between them. The CDR3 length is 15 residues. Germline V gene data show CDR1 as MNHNS and CDR2 as SASEGT. The DNA for the CDR3 is TGTGCCAGCAGTGAAGGGATGGGGGCCCCGCATGGCTACACCTTC. It yields the protein CASSEGMGAPHGYTF.

This chain uses TRBV19 with TRBJ1-1; a possible D gene is TRBD1 (5 bases). The germline V and J ends were trimmed by 5 bases and 5 bases, with 12 bases remaining between them. The CDR3 is 13 residues long. The germline CDR1 and CDR2 sequences are LNHDA and SQIVND (reference sequence). In DNA form, the CDR3 reads TGTGCCAGTAGTGCTAGACAGAGAACTGAAGCTTTCTTT. It specifies CASSARQRTEAFF.

The rearrangement links TRBV7-6 to TRBJ2-5, with 10 bases matching TRBD1. The CDR3 is 16 amino acids. After removal of 5 bases from V and 4 bases from J, the junction contained 10 bases not matched to a gene. Per the germline V gene, CDR1 is SGHVS and CDR2 is FNYEAQ. CDR3 sequence: CASSPLRQGARETQYF. The CDR3, as DNA: TGTGCCAGCAGCCCATTGAGACAGGGGGCCAGAGAGACCCAGTACTTC.

The chain is built from TRBV7-3 and TRBJ2-3, with 9 bases fitting TRBD2. The CDR3 spans 16 residues. Germline CDR1 is SGHTA and CDR2 is FQGTGA. V trimming: 5 bases; J trimming: 3 bases; junction bases outside the gene matches: 9. CDR3: CASSPGAGGATDTQYF. The CDR3 nucleotides are TGTGCCAGCAGCCCCGGGGCGGGAGGGGCGACAGATACGCAGTATTTT.

The V and J genes are TRBV10-2 and TRBJ1-3; 7 nucleotides match TRBD1. Germline loops: CDR1 WSHSY, CDR2 SAAADI. The trim removed 6 bases at V and 1 base at J, leaving 6 bases unmatched. This CDR3 comprises 15 residues. The CDR3 loop is CASRIQGSSGNTIYF. CDR3 DNA: TGCGCCAGCAGGATACAGGGGTCTTCTGGAAACACCATATATTTT.

The chain links TRBV3-1 (or the pseudogene TRBV3-2) to TRBJ1-1; weak D call: TRBD1 (5 bases). This CDR3 spans 17 amino acids. Germline CDR1 is LGHDT and CDR2 is YNNKEL (reference sequence). Trimming took 1 base from V and 1 from J, leaving 16 bases between them. CDR3 sequence: CASSQVGLQGRNTEAFF. Here the CDR3 DNA reads TGTGCCAGCAGCCAAGTCGGCTTGCAGGGAAGGAACACTGAAGCTTTCTTT.

The sample holds one count of this clone. The chain has TRBV6-5 and TRBJ2-7; weak D call: TRBD1 (5 bases). The germline CDR1 and CDR2 sequences are MNHEY and SVGAGI. Trimming left V 5 bases short and J 5 bases short, with 16 bases between. This CDR3 is 14 amino acids long. The CDR3 protein is CASSRNLGVDEQYF. In DNA, the CDR3 is TGTGCCAGCAGTCGTAACCTAGGGGTAGACGAGCAGTACTTC.

This clone was found once. This chain connects TRBV5-1 to TRBJ2-5, with 8 bases fitting TRBD2. The CDR3 extends over 13 amino acids. J gave up 5 bases and V 5 bases, and 5 bases lay outside the gene matches. CDR1 and CDR2 from the germline V gene are SGHRS and YFSETQ. CDR3 DNA: TGCGCCAGCAGGGTGGAGCGGGGGGAGACCCAGTACTTC. Its translation is CASRVERGETQYF.

This rearrangement joins TRBV27 to TRBJ2-7; the D gene is possibly TRBD1 (5 bases). V shed 5 bases and J shed 2 bases, with 13 bases lying between them. CDR3 length: 14 amino acids. CDR1 MNHEY and CDR2 SMNVEV come from the germline V gene (reference sequence). The CDR3 loop reads CASSHAGSTYEQYF. In nucleotides, the CDR3 is TGTGCCAGCAGTCACGCAGGGTCCACCTACGAGCAGTACTTC.

The chain uses TRBV13 and TRBJ1-4; 10 positions agree with TRBD1. Germline CDR1 and CDR2: PRHDT and FYEKMQ (reference sequence). The CDR3 has 15 amino acids. J gave up 8 bases and V 5 bases, and 8 bases lay outside the gene matches. CDR3 protein: CASSPSPGQGEKLFF. CDR3 DNA: TGTGCCAGCAGCCCCTCGCCGGGACAGGGGGAAAAACTGTTTTTT.

The chain is built from TRBV29-1 and TRBJ1-5, with TRBD1 matching over 8 bases. Germline-derived CDR1 and CDR2 are SQVTM and ANQGSEA. V was pared by 4 bases and J by 3 bases, with 5 bases of the junction left unmatched. The CDR3 sequence is 14 residues long. This chain's CDR3 is CSVGTGLYNQPQHF. The CDR3 DNA sequence: TGCAGCGTTGGGACAGGGTTATACAATCAGCCCCAGCATTTT.

CDR3 loop: CASSLRGGGEDTQYF. For the CDR3, the DNA is TGTGCCAGCAGCCTACGGGGCGGGGGGGAAGATACGCAGTATTTT. The gene calls are TRBV7-2 and TRBJ2-3; TRBD2 matches at 9 bases. Germline CDR1 reads SGHTA; CDR2 reads FQGNSA. CDR3 length equals 15 residues. V was pared by 5 bases and J by 5 bases, with 8 bases of the junction left unmatched.

The chain carries TRBV6-2 or TRBV6-3 and TRBJ1-5; D remains unclear. Germline CDR1 is MNHEY and CDR2 is SVGEGT. The CDR3 has 14 residues. V shed 6 bases and J shed 0 bases, with 9 bases lying between them. The CDR3 DNA is TGTGCCAGCAGCATGGGCCCTAGCAATCAGCCCCAGCATTTT. Protein sequence: CASSMGPSNQPQHF.

The rearrangement uses TRBV29-1 and TRBJ2-2, with D hard to call. V was pared by 7 bases and J by 8 bases, with 17 bases between. The CDR3 length is 13 residues. Germline V gene lookup returns CDR1 SQVTM and CDR2 ANQGSEA. The CDR3 is CSAIRVARGELFF. CDR3 coding DNA: TGCAGCGCCATCCGGGTGGCGAGGGGGGAGCTGTTTTTT.

This chain links TRBV27 with TRBJ2-7; D is perhaps TRBD2 (6 bases). The CDR3 is 12 residues long. Trimming took off 8 bases at V and 3 bases at J, with 11 bases between the two ends. Looked up from germline, CDR1 is MNHEY and CDR2 is SMNVEV (reference sequence). Here the CDR3 DNA reads TGTGCCAGCGGGGGAGGAGGCTACGAGCAGTACTTC. Amino acid sequence: CASGGGGYEQYF.

This chain uses TRBV29-1 with TRBJ2-1; tentative D call: TRBD2 (6 bases). There are 13 residues in the CDR3. V was trimmed by 6 bases and J by 5 bases, leaving 14 bases between them. The germline V gene has CDR1 SQVTM and CDR2 ANQGSEA. The CDR3 spells CSVWRAANNEQFF. CDR3 sequence (DNA): TGCAGCGTGTGGAGGGCCGCGAACAATGAGCAGTTCTTC.

The V call is TRBV28, the J call TRBJ2-3, with a weak D call TRBD2 (5 bases). Looked up from germline, CDR1 is MDHEN and CDR2 is SYDVKM. CDR3 size: 11 residues. V was clipped by 7 bases and J by 6 bases, with 8 bases between them. The CDR3 DNA reads TGTGCCAGCACCTCGGGGGATACGCAGTATTTT. Amino acid sequence: CASTSGDTQYF.